The rows below give T cell receptor beta chains drawn from one sample of a study of cytomegalovirus exposure and HLA in healthy donors. The assay was immunoSEQ multiplex PCR, and TCRdb's table has in-frame clones only and misses some. This specimen shows about 50,000 clones; the ten leading clones hold around an eighth. Sequencing was performed on PBMCs. The receptors were gathered from a man between 18 and 29 years old in good health and CMV-seropositive. The CDR3 runs from the conserved cysteine through the conserved F or W. The order of the fields is V gene, D gene, J gene, CDR3 protein, CDR3 DNA. A D gene is named only where the DNA matches it firmly.

v_gene: TRBV4-2
d_gene: .
j_gene: TRBJ2-3
CDR3aa: CASSQGEPLGTDTQYF
CDR3nt: TGTGCCAGCAGCCAAGGGGAGCCCCTGGGCACAGATACGCAGTATTTT

v_gene: TRBV5-8
d_gene: .
j_gene: TRBJ2-5
CDR3aa: CASSLTGTDPRTQYF
CDR3nt: TGTGCCAGCAGCTTGACAGGGACGGACCCCAGGACCCAGTACTTC

v_gene: TRBV7-6
d_gene: TRBD2
j_gene: TRBJ2-3
CDR3aa: CASSPLAGVKTSTDTQYF
CDR3nt: TGTGCCAGCAGCCCTTTAGCGGGAGTGAAGACGAGCACAGATACGCAGTATTTT

v_gene: TRBV29-1
d_gene: TRBD1
j_gene: TRBJ1-6
CDR3aa: CSVGDREGSPLHF
CDR3nt: TGCAGCGTTGGGGACAGGGAAGGTTCACCCCTCCACTTT

v_gene: TRBV7-3
d_gene: .
j_gene: TRBJ2-3
CDR3aa: CASSPPGTDTQYF
CDR3nt: TGTGCCAGCAGCCCTCCAGGTACAGATACGCAGTATTTT

v_gene: TRBV6-6
d_gene: .
j_gene: TRBJ2-6
CDR3aa: CASTHGGVNVLTF
CDR3nt: TGTGCCAGCACCCACGGAGGGGTCAACGTCCTGACTTTC

v_gene: TRBV2
d_gene: TRBD1
j_gene: TRBJ2-1
CDR3aa: CASSRLRDRAYNEQFF
CDR3nt: TGTGCCAGCAGTAGGTTAAGGGACAGGGCCTACAATGAGCAGTTCTTC

v_gene: TRBV11-3
d_gene: TRBD2
j_gene: TRBJ2-3
CDR3aa: CASSLGVSGRGADTQYF
CDR3nt: TGTGCCAGCAGCTTAGGGGTTAGCGGGAGAGGGGCAGATACGCAGTATTTT

v_gene: TRBV23-1
d_gene: TRBD1
j_gene: TRBJ2-7
CDR3aa: CASRVIRRDRRYEQYF
CDR3nt: TGCGCCAGCAGGGTCATCCGAAGGGACAGGCGCTACGAGCAGTACTTC

v_gene: TRBV5-1
d_gene: .
j_gene: TRBJ2-3
CDR3aa: CASSPRTITDTQYF
CDR3nt: TGCGCCAGCAGCCCGAGGACTATCACAGATACGCAGTATTTT